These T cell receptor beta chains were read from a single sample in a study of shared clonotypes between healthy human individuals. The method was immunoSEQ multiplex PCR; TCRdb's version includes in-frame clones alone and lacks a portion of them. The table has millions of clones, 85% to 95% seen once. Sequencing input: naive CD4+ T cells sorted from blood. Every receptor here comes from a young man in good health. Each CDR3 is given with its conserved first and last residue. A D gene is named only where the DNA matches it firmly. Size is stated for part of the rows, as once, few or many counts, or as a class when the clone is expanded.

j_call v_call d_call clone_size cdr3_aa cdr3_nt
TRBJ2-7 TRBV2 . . CASRRDGPYEQYF TGTGCCAGCAGACGGGACGGACCCTACGAGCAGTACTTC
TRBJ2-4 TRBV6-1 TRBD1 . CASTLTGAKNIQYF TGTGCCAGCACCCTGACAGGGGCCAAAAACATTCAGTACTTC
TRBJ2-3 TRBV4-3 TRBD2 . CASSQDSLAGVRTQYF TGCGCCAGCAGCCAAGATTCGCTAGCGGGAGTGCGTACGCAGTATTTT
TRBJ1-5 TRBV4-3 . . CASSQDLNQPQHF TGCGCCAGCAGCCAAGACCTCAATCAGCCCCAGCATTTT
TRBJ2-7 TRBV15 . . CATSQTSSRSSYEQYF TGTGCCACCAGCCAAACTAGCTCCAGAAGCTCCTACGAGCAGTACTTC
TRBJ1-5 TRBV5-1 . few CASSFGQNQPQHF TGCGCCAGCAGCTTCGGGCAGAATCAGCCCCAGCATTTT
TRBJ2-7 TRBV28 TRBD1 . CASSVGDRVIYEQYF TGTGCCAGCAGTGTAGGGGACAGGGTGATCTACGAGCAGTACTTC
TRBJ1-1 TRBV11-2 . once CASSFTSDGTEAFF TGTGCCAGCAGCTTTACCAGTGACGGCACTGAAGCTTTCTTT
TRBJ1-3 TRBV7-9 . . CASRSQGNTIYF TGTGCCAGCAGATCGCAGGGAAACACCATATATTTT
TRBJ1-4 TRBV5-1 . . CASSLDGQINEKLFF TGCGCCAGCAGCTTGGACGGACAAATTAATGAAAAACTGTTTTTT
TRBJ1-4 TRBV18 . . CASSPGQGRNEKLFF TGTGCCAGCTCACCAGGGCAGGGTCGGAATGAAAAACTGTTTTTT
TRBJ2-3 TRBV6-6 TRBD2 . CATIAGTSTDTQYF TGTGCCACTATAGCGGGGACTAGCACAGATACGCAGTATTTT
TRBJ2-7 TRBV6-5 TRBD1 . CASSQRDRGYEQYF TGTGCCAGCAGCCAAAGAGACAGGGGGTACGAGCAGTACTTC
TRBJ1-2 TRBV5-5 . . CASSLWDLPRYGYTF TGTGCCAGCAGCTTATGGGACCTTCCCCGCTATGGCTACACCTTC
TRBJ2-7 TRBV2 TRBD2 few CASSGVSGSGEQYF TGTGCCAGCAGTGGGGTTAGCGGGAGTGGCGAGCAGTACTTC
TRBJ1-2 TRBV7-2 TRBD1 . CASSLEGQGIYGYTF TGTGCCAGCAGCTTAGAGGGACAGGGAATCTATGGCTACACCTTC
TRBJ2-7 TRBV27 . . CASSTFGNSFIEQYF TGTGCCAGCAGTACCTTTGGCAACTCCTTCATCGAGCAGTACTTC
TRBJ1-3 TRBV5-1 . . CASSLGSSSGNTIYF TGCGCCAGCAGCTTGGGCTCTAGCTCTGGAAACACCATATATTTT
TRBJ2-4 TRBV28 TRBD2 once CASSLSGLAGGQAKNIQYF TGTGCCAGCAGTTTATCGGGACTAGCGGGGGGGCAAGCCAAAAACATTCAGTACTTC
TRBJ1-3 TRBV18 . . CASSPVKGTSGNTIYF TGTGCCAGCTCACCGGTAAAGGGTACCTCTGGAAACACCATATATTTT
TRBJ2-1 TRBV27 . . CASRSTGEQFF TGTGCCAGCAGATCAACAGGGGAGCAGTTCTTC
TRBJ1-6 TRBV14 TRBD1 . CASSQVTGVRSPLHF TGTGCCAGCAGCCAAGTGACAGGGGTAAGATCACCCCTCCACTTT
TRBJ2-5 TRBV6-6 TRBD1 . CASKGANQETQYF TGTGCCAGCAAGGGGGCGAACCAAGAGACCCAGTACTTC
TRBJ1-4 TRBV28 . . CASSPTGTNEKLFF TGTGCCAGCAGTCCTACCGGGACTAATGAAAAACTGTTTTTT
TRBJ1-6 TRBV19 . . CASSHKGAMIYNSPLHF TGTGCCAGTAGTCATAAGGGAGCTATGATTTATAATTCACCCCTCCACTTT
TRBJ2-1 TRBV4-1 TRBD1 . CASSQDRQGYNEQFF TGCGCCAGCAGCCAAGACAGACAGGGTTACAATGAGCAGTTCTTC
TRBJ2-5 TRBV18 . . CASSLPWGIAETQYF TGTGCCAGCTCACTTCCATGGGGAATTGCAGAGACCCAGTACTTC
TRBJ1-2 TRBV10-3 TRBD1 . CAISESGTGTYGYTF TGTGCCATCAGTGAGAGCGGGACAGGGACCTATGGCTACACCTTC
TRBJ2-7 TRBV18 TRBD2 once CASKRASGGPYEQYF TGTGCCAGCAAAAGGGCGAGCGGGGGGCCCTACGAGCAGTACTTC
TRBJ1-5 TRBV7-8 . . CASSYQENQPQHF TGTGCCAGCAGTTATCAGGAGAATCAGCCCCAGCATTTT
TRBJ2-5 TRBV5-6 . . CASSLNGKGSQETQYF TGTGCCAGCAGCTTGAATGGAAAGGGGTCCCAAGAGACCCAGTACTTC
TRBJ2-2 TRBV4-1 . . CASSQDPAVTGELFF TGCGCCAGCAGCCAAGATCCCGCAGTTACCGGGGAGCTGTTTTTT
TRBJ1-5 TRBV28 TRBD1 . CASSRQGWDQPQHF TGTGCCAGCAGTCGACAGGGCTGGGATCAGCCCCAGCATTTT
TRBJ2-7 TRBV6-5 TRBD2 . CASGRTSGSWEQYF TGTGCCAGCGGGCGGACTAGCGGGAGTTGGGAGCAGTACTTC
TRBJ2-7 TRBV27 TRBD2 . CASSPRGVPSGYEQYF TGTGCCAGCAGTCCGCGGGGTGTCCCTAGCGGATACGAGCAGTACTTC
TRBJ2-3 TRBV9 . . CASSVVRYLSGRADTQYF TGTGCCAGCAGCGTAGTCCGTTATCTTTCCGGGCGAGCAGATACGCAGTATTTT
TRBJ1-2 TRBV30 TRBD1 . CAWSVRLTGAGNYGYTF TGTGCCTGGAGTGTAAGGCTCACAGGGGCAGGGAACTATGGCTACACCTTC
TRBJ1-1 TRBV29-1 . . CSVSQGDTEAFF TGCAGCGTATCACAGGGAGACACTGAAGCTTTCTTT
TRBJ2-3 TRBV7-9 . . CASSVQGSRDTDTQYF TGTGCCAGCAGCGTACAGGGATCCAGAGACACAGATACGCAGTATTTT
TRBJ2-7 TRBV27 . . CASSLGGLRYEQYF TGTGCCAGCAGTTTAGGAGGGCTACGCTACGAGCAGTACTTC
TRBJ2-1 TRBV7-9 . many CATEGGSSYNEQFF TGTGCCACCGAAGGTGGCTCCTCCTACAATGAGCAGTTCTTC
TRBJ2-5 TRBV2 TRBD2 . CASTRAGSQETQYF TGTGCCAGCACCAGAGCGGGGTCCCAGGAGACCCAGTACTTC
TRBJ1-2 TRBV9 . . CASRPRENYGYTF TGTGCCAGCAGGCCCCGGGAAAACTATGGCTACACCTTC
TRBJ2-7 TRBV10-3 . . CATRDGSSYEQYF TGTGCCACCAGGGACGGAAGCTCCTACGAGCAGTACTTC
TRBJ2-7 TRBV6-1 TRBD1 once CASSEQTGGRNEQYF TGTGCCAGCAGTGAACAGACAGGGGGGAGGAACGAGCAGTACTTC
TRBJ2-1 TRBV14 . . CASSSGTHRDGDEQFF TGTGCCAGCAGCTCCGGGACCCATCGGGATGGAGATGAGCAGTTCTTC
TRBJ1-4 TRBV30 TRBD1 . CAWSGQGAEKLFF TGTGCCTGGAGTGGACAGGGGGCTGAAAAACTGTTTTTT
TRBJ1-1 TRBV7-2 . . CASSLQGIADTEAFF TGTGCCAGCAGCTTACAGGGAATCGCGGACACTGAAGCTTTCTTT
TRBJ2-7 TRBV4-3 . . CASSQDRLSRAQYF TGCGCCAGCAGCCAAGATCGGTTGTCCCGCGCGCAGTACTTC
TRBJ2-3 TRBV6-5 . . CASSYEGLSSTDTQYF TGTGCCAGCAGTTACGAAGGACTTTCTAGCACAGATACGCAGTATTTT
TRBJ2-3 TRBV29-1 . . CSVGSQGEGGSTQYF TGCAGCGTTGGATCCCAGGGGGAGGGAGGGAGCACGCAGTATTTT
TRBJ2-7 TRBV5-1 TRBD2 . CASSRTSGAQGYYF TGCGCCAGCTCACGGACTAGCGGGGCCCAGGGTTATTACTTC
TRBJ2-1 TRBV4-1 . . CASSQDPGDEQFF TGCGCCAGCAGCCAAGATCCTGGCGATGAGCAGTTCTTC
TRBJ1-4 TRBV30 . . CAWSEGQSTNEKLFF TGTGCCTGGAGTGAAGGACAGTCAACTAATGAAAAACTGTTTTTT
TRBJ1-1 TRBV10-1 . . CASSEQPNTEAFF TGCGCCAGCAGTGAACAGCCGAACACTGAAGCTTTCTTT